The T cell receptor (beta chain) described here comes from a study of blood T cell repertoires in COVID-19. The overall study: Researchers got acute and convalescent COVID-19 samples from the United States, Italy and Spain.

The method was immunoSEQ multiplex PCR; TCRdb's version includes in-frame clones alone and lacks a portion of them. The table records about 330,000 clones, approximately 88% of them present only once. Cohort 3 donors counted as recovered after two negative PCRs, clearance, or resolved symptoms. Material: PBMCs or T cells enriched from blood (not recorded which). This sequence originates from a man aged 25-45 years who had recovered from COVID-19.

CDR3 sequence: CASDRKGETQYF. CDR3 nucleotides: TGTGCCAGCGACAGGAAGGGGGAGACCCAGTACTTC. The gene calls are TRBV5-8 and TRBJ2-5, with D possibly TRBD1 on 6 matching bases. Between the trimmed V and J ends, which lost 7 bases and 5 bases, there was a span of 12 bases. The CDR3 contains 12 residues. In germline, CDR1 is SGHTS, CDR2 YDEGEE.